This T cell receptor beta chain was documented in a study of T cells expressing NK-cell markers. Study-wide results and caveats: Whether expanded NKG2C+ T cell clones recognized HCMV stayed uncertain.

Points on this clonotype: Antigen unknown.

TCRdb reanalyzed the 5' RACE reads, giving one entry per CDR3 protein sequence and no DNA. The listing contains about 410,000 distinct CDR3 sequences. The CDR3 runs 16 residues. Germline values: CDR1 DFQATT, CDR2 SNEGSKA (reference sequence). The chain links TRBV20-1 to TRBJ2-1; the TRBD1 assignment by TCRdb is unverifiable without DNA. Sequenced sample: blood T cells: a sorted CD56 or NKG2C T cell subset, CD4+ or CD8+ T cells, or bulk PBMC T cells (not recorded which). The TCR sequence derives from a woman aged 45-65 years in good health. CDR3 residues: CSARRRTGFSYNEQFF.